This is a list of T cell receptor beta chains from one sample in a study of blood T cell repertoires in COVID-19. Generated by immunoSEQ multiplex PCR, the TCRdb table keeps only in-frame clones and is missing some. The sample holds 90,000 or so clones, around nine tenths seen once. Sample: peripheral blood. These receptors all stem from a man older than 75 with acute or convalescent COVID-19. CDR3s include the opening cysteine and the closing phenylalanine or tryptophan. A D gene is named only where the DNA matches it firmly. Size tells how often a clone was seen (once, few, many) or the class of an expanded clone, and some rows leave it out.

>-|-|TRBJ1-5|TRBV28
CASTPQGASLSQPQHF
TGTGCCAGCACCCCGCAAGGGGCGTCGCTAAGCCAGCCCCAGCATTTT
>TRBD1|-|TRBJ1-4|TRBV18
CASSPQGGGTEKLFF
TGTGCCAGCTCACCACAAGGGGGCGGTACTGAAAAACTGTTTTTT
>-|-|TRBJ2-1|TRBV11-3
CASSLVAGPYNEQFF
TGTGCCAGCAGCTTAGTTGCGGGCCCCTACAATGAGCAGTTCTTC
>TRBD1|-|TRBJ1-5|TRBV2
CASTGQGYSNQPQHF
TGTGCCAGCACCGGACAGGGGTATAGCAATCAGCCCCAGCATTTT
>-|-|TRBJ2-7|TRBV5-1
CASSLASYEQYF
TGCGCCAGCAGCTTGGCTAGCTACGAGCAGTACTTC
>-|once|TRBJ1-5|TRBV23-1
CASSQSGRVNQPQHF
TGCGCCAGCAGTCAATCGGGGAGGGTTAATCAGCCCCAGCATTTT
>TRBD1|once|TRBJ1-2|TRBV6-5
CASRTGQSLYGYTF
TGTGCCAGCAGAACGGGACAGAGCCTCTATGGCTACACCTTC
>TRBD1|-|TRBJ1-4|TRBV5-1
CASSLDGTGGASLFF
TGCGCCAGCAGCTTGGACGGGACAGGGGGGGCCTCGCTGTTTTTT
>TRBD1|few|TRBJ1-1|TRBV11-2
CASRKTGGDAFF
TGTGCCAGCAGGAAAACAGGGGGCGATGCTTTCTTT
>-|-|TRBJ1-2|TRBV5-1
CASSLVARGYGYTF
TGCGCCAGCAGCTTGGTTGCGAGGGGGTATGGCTACACCTTC
>-|-|TRBJ2-7|TRBV5-1
CASSFVAGTYEQYF
TGCGCCAGCAGCTTTGTGGCAGGAACCTACGAGCAGTACTTC
>-|-|TRBJ1-6|TRBV5-1
CASSLDAETVASPLHF
TGCGCCAGCAGCTTGGATGCAGAAACAGTGGCCTCACCCCTCCACTTT
>-|-|TRBJ1-2|TRBV7-2
CASSLATTGTNYGYTF
TGTGCCAGCAGCTTAGCCACCACAGGGACTAACTATGGCTACACCTTC